These 9 T cell receptor beta chains came from one sample sequenced in a study of tissue T cells after allogeneic stem cell transplantation. Sequenced by immunoSEQ multiplex PCR; TCRdb stores in-frame clones only, minus some. The sample carries tens of thousands of clones, over 55% recorded once. The sequencing input was spleen. Every receptor here comes from a female BALB/c mouse in good health. MHC haplotype: H2-d.

The table lists this clone with a few counts. The genes are named according to mouse. The read terminates 1 residue before the CDR3 end, so the remaining end is supplied by the germline J gene. V is TRBV13-2 and J is TRBJ2-7; D uncertain. Germline CDR1 reads NNHNN; CDR2 reads SYGAGS (reference sequence). Trimming removed 3 bases at V and 0 bases at J, with 1 base between. The CDR3 has 11 amino acids. The CDR3 here is CASGASYEQYF. The sequenced part of the CDR3 DNA is TGTGCCAGCGGTGCCTCCTATGAACAGTAC.

To note about this clone: Gene and germline names: mouse. The CDR3 here is CASSARPGEDEQYF. Partial CDR3 DNA: TGTGCCAGCAGTGCCCGGCCAGGGGAGGATGAACAGTAC. V gene TRBV13-3 combines with J gene TRBJ2-7; perhaps TRBD1 as D (6 bases). Coverage ceases 1 residue before the CDR3 finishes, and the germline J gene fills in the end. Between the trimmed V and J ends, which lost 3 bases and 5 bases, there was a span of 15 bases. The CDR3 is 14 residues long. CDR1 and CDR2 from the germline V gene are NNHDY and SYVADS.

Regarding this clone: Mouse gene names apply. The read is 1 residue too short to cover the CDR3 end, so that end is filled in from the germline J gene. The chain combines TRBV1 with TRBJ1-2; D might be TRBD1 (6 bases). The length of the CDR3 is 14 residues. V was cut by 3 bases and J by 2 bases, with 10 bases left in between. Per germline, CDR1 NSQYPW and CDR2 LRSPGD (reference sequence). The sequenced part of the CDR3 DNA is TGCACCTGCAGTGCGCGCACAGGGAACTCCGACTACACC. Its protein product is CTCSARTGNSDYT. The complete CDR3 protein is CTCSARTGNSDYTF. The full variable domain, completed using reference TRBV1 and TRBJ1-2, is VTLLEQNPRWRLVPRGQAVNLRCILKNSQYPWMSWYQQDLQKQLQWLFTLRSPGDKEVKSLPGADYLATRVTDTELRLQVANMSQGRTLYCTCSARTGNSDYTFGSGTRLLVI.

A few counts support this clone. The genes and germline here are from mouse. With the read ending 1 residue before the CDR3 end, the germline J gene is used to fill in that end. The V and J genes are TRBV17 and TRBJ1-4; unclear D gene. The CDR3 loop spans 17 amino acids. CDR1 and CDR2 from the germline V gene are MNHDT and YYDKIL. V was clipped by 0 bases and J by 0 bases, with 11 bases between them. The part of the CDR3 DNA that was read is TGTGCTAGCAGTAGAGAGTGGGAAACAGTTTCCAACGAAAGATTATTT. Amino acids: CASSREWETVSNERLF. The full CDR3 is CASSREWETVSNERLFF. Based on the CDR3 plus reference TRBV17 and TRBJ1-4, the full variable domain is DTTVKQNPRYKLARVGKPVNLICSQTMNHDTMYWYQKKPNQAPKLLLFYYDKILNREADTFEKFQSSRPNNSFCSLYIGSAGLEYSAMYLCASSREWETVSNERLFFGHGTKLSVL.

In regard to this clone: Gene names are the mouse ones. The CDR3 reads CASSSPYEQYF. Incomplete CDR3 DNA: TGTGCTAGCAGTAGTCCCTATGAACAGTAC. The chain joins TRBV17 to TRBJ2-7; D is ambiguous. The read finishes 1 residue shy of the CDR3 end, and the germline J gene is used to complete it. This CDR3 is 11 amino acids long. The V end was cut by 3 bases, the J end by 2 bases, with 2 bases between. Per the germline V gene, CDR1 is MNHDT and CDR2 is YYDKIL. Drawing the rest from reference TRBV17 and TRBJ2-7, the complete variable domain is DTTVKQNPRYKLARVGKPVNLICSQTMNHDTMYWYQKKPNQAPKLLLFYYDKILNREADTFEKFQSSRPNNSFCSLYIGSAGLEYSAMYLCASSSPYEQYFGPGTRLTVL.

This clone was detected only a few times. Gene and germline names: mouse. The missing CDR3 end, 1 residue past where the read stops, is filled in from the germline J gene. The J gene is TRBJ2-7, the V gene TRBV17; 10 bases are a match to TRBD2. The CDR3 is made up of 13 amino acids. Germline CDR1 and CDR2: MNHDT and YYDKIL. V was clipped by 3 bases and J by 4 bases; unmatched bases: 0. The covered CDR3 bases are TGTGCTAGCAGTAGGACTGGGGGGTATGAACAGTAC. Protein sequence: CASSRTGGYEQY. The CDR3, in full, reads CASSRTGGYEQYF.

Details on this clone: These gene names are mouse names. The DNA ends 1 residue before the CDR3 does, and the rest of the CDR3 is filled in from the germline J gene. The chain is built from TRBV2 and TRBJ2-3; weak D call: TRBD2 (6 bases). Between the trimmed V and J ends, which lost 1 base and 0 bases, there was a span of 8 bases. CDR3 length equals 15 residues. Germline CDR1 and CDR2: LGHNA and YSYQKL. The covered CDR3 bases are TGTGCCAGCAGCCAAGCACTGGGTAGTGCAGAAACGCTGTAT. Encoded protein: CASSQALGSAETLY. The whole CDR3 sequence is CASSQALGSAETLYF.

Points on this clone: The listed genes are named as in mouse. The observed sequence ends 1 residue before the CDR3 terminus, with the missing tail filled in from the germline J gene. The J gene is TRBJ2-4, the V gene TRBV20; 7 bases are a match to TRBD1. Trimming cost V 4 bases and J 4 bases; bases outside gene matches: 5. The CDR3 loop spans 13 amino acids. Germline V gene sequence: CDR1 GFQATS, CDR2 STVNSAI. The CDR3 is CGAIGTAKNTLYF. CDR3 DNA (partial): TGTGGTGCTATCGGGACAGCTAAAAACACCTTGTAC.

Regarding this clone: Any gene name here is a mouse gene name. The observed sequence ends 1 residue before the CDR3 terminus, with the missing tail filled in from the germline J gene. The V call is TRBV5, the J call TRBJ2-3; 9 nucleotides align to TRBD2. This CDR3 has 16 amino acids. V was pared by 1 base and J by 3 bases, with 5 bases of the junction left unmatched. Germline V lookup: CDR1 LGHNA, CDR2 YNLKQL (reference sequence). CDR3 protein: CASSQGGGAQAETLYF. Incomplete CDR3 DNA: TGTGCCAGCAGCCAAGGTGGGGGGGCGCAGGCAGAAACGCTGTAT.